The 15 T cell receptor beta chains listed next were all sequenced from one sample in a study of blood T cell repertoires in COVID-19. Assay used: immunoSEQ multiplex PCR; TCRdb lists only in-frame clones, some missing. The table lists 300,000 to 350,000 clones, 90% to 95% of them singletons, with less than 3.5% in the top ten. The material sequenced was peripheral blood. These receptors came from a woman aged 18-29 years who had recovered from COVID-19.

The table lists this clone with a few counts. The chain combines TRBV5-6 with TRBJ1-5; 8 nucleotides agree with TRBD1. Germline V gene lookup returns CDR1 SGHDT and CDR2 YYEEEE. This CDR3 has 17 amino acids. The V segment lost 3 bases and the J segment 0 bases; nucleotides outside the gene matches: 8. CDR3 residues: CASSSGTGLYSNQPQHF. The CDR3 DNA follows: TGTGCCAGCAGCTCCGGGACAGGACTCTATAGCAATCAGCCCCAGCATTTT. Full variable domain (missing parts from reference TRBV5-6 and TRBJ1-5): DAGVTQSPTHLIKTRGQQVTLRCSPKSGHDTVSWYQQALGQGPQFIFQYYEEEERQRGNFPDRFSGHQFPNYSSELNVNALLLGDSALYLCASSSGTGLYSNQPQHFGDGTRLSIL.

Remarks on this clone: This same CDR3 is encoded by further DNA sequences in the sample. This rearrangement joins TRBV5-1 to TRBJ1-5, with 8 nucleotides matching TRBD1. The CDR3 contains 15 residues. Germline V gene sequence: CDR1 SGHRS, CDR2 YFSETQ. The J segment lost 5 bases and the V segment lost 0 bases, leaving 4 bases of the junction unmatched. The CDR3 loop reads CASSLGAGGDQPQHF. CDR3 DNA: TGCGCCAGCAGCTTGGGGGCAGGGGGCGATCAGCCCCAGCATTTT.

As for this clone: Other DNA sequences in this sample translate to the same CDR3. The rearrangement joins TRBV9 to TRBJ1-1, with 8 bases lining up with TRBD1. The CDR3 sequence is 14 residues long. V shed 2 bases, J shed 0 bases, and the junction held 0 bases outside the gene matches. The germline V gene has CDR1 SGDLS and CDR2 YYNGEE. CDR3 protein: CASSVGQVNTEAFF. CDR3 in DNA: TGTGCCAGCAGCGTGGGACAGGTGAACACTGAAGCTTTCTTT. Using reference TRBV9 and TRBJ1-1 for the parts outside the CDR3, the full variable domain is DSGVTQTPKHLITATGQRVTLRCSPRSGDLSVYWYQQSLDQGLQFLIQYYNGEERAKGNILERFSAQQFPDLHSELNLSSLELGDSALYFCASSVGQVNTEAFFGQGTRLTVV.

V usage is TRBV2 and J usage is TRBJ2-3; possible D gene TRBD2, 5 bases. There are 15 residues in the CDR3. The germline CDR1 and CDR2 sequences are SNHLY and FYNNEI. The ends were cut back, 4 bases at V and 1 base at J, with 12 bases in the middle. This chain's CDR3 is CASSVRLAGTDTQYF. The DNA of the CDR3 is TGTGCCAGCAGTGTCCGGCTAGCTGGCACAGATACGCAGTATTTT.

The rearrangement joins TRBV24-1 to TRBJ1-3; a possible D gene is TRBD1 (6 bases). Germline lookup yields CDR1 KGHDR and CDR2 SFDVKD. With 4 bases removed from V and 0 bases from J, the gap between germline ends came to 15 bases. CDR3 length: 17 residues. The CDR3 DNA reads TGTGCCACCAGTGACACCAGGGACACCAGCTCTGGAAACACCATATATTTT. This translates into CATSDTRDTSSGNTIYF.

This clone came up once. The genes are TRBV4-3 and TRBJ2-1; 7 bases map to TRBD2. Germline lookup yields CDR1 LGHNA and CDR2 YSLEER. The CDR3 is 17 amino acids. Trimming at V came to 0 bases and at J to 2 bases, leaving 7 bases not matched to a gene. In nucleotides, the CDR3 is TGCGCCAGCAGCCAAGATTGGAATAGCGGGCCCTACAATGAGCAGTTCTTC. Protein sequence: CASSQDWNSGPYNEQFF.

The CDR3 coding sequence is TGTGCCAGCTCACCCGGGACAGGGGATTTCGACACTGAAGCTTTCTTT. Protein: CASSPGTGDFDTEAFF. This chain links TRBV18 with TRBJ1-1, with 10 bases aligning to TRBD1. The V segment lost 3 bases and the J segment 3 bases; nucleotides outside the gene matches: 7. The CDR3 consists of 16 residues. The germline V gene has CDR1 KGHSH and CDR2 LQKENI. Using reference TRBV18 and TRBJ1-1 for the parts outside the CDR3, the full variable domain is NAGVMQNPRHLVRRRGQEARLRCSPMKGHSHVYWYRQLPEEGLKFMVYLQKENIIDESGMPKERFSAEFPKEGPSILRIQQVVRGDSAAYFCASSPGTGDFDTEAFFGQGTRLTVV.

As DNA, the CDR3 is TGTGCCTGGAGTAAGGGGGACTCTGGAAACACCATATATTTT. Protein sequence: CAWSKGDSGNTIYF. The V gene is TRBV30, the J gene TRBJ1-3; maybe TRBD1 (6 bases). Per the germline V gene, CDR1 is GTSNPN and CDR2 is SVGIG (reference sequence). This CDR3 contains 14 residues. V dropped 2 bases and J dropped 0 bases, with 8 bases sitting between them.

The V and J genes are TRBV11-1 and TRBJ1-1; the D gene is possibly TRBD1 (6 bases). This CDR3 spans 14 amino acids. Germline V lookup: CDR1 SGHAT, CDR2 FQDESV (reference sequence). V was trimmed by 5 bases and J by 4 bases, leaving 14 bases between them. The CDR3 is CASSPGHAGTEAFF. CDR3 DNA: TGTGCCAGCAGCCCGGGACACGCGGGCACTGAAGCTTTCTTT.

V and J are TRBV21-1 and TRBJ2-1; the table's D call, TRBD2, has no DNA check behind it. TRBV21-1 is noted as a pseudogene. There are 15 residues in the CDR3. The CDR3 DNA follows: TGTGCCAGCAGCTTAGCGGGTAGGCTCTGCAATGAGCAGTTCTTC. Residues: CASSLAGRLCNEQFF.

This chain joins TRBV7-8 and TRBJ1-2, with D perhaps matching TRBD1 (6 bases). CDR1 is SGHVS and CDR2 is FQNEAQ in the germline V gene. V lost 0 bases and J 8 bases, leaving 13 bases between the germline ends. The CDR3 length is 14 residues. This chain's CDR3 is CASSLAVRGSGYTF. Here the CDR3 DNA reads TGTGCCAGCAGCTTAGCGGTCAGGGGAAGCGGCTACACCTTC.

This chain links TRBV2 with TRBJ2-1; TRBD2 might be the D (5 bases). This CDR3 region has 12 residues. Germline V lookup: CDR1 SNHLY, CDR2 FYNNEI. V shed 4 bases and J shed 7 bases, with 8 bases lying between them. The chain's CDR3 is CASSGPGNEQFF. For the CDR3, the DNA is TGTGCCAGCAGTGGTCCGGGGAATGAGCAGTTCTTC.

This chain links TRBV10-1 with TRBJ1-2; 7 bases fit TRBD1. Germline CDR1 WNHNN, CDR2 SYGVQD (reference sequence). J gave up 4 bases and V 2 bases, and 13 bases lay outside the gene matches. This CDR3 has 17 residues. CDR3 bases: TGCGCCAGCAGTGAGCCAAGCCAGGGGGTACAAACCTATGGCTACACCTTC. It translates to CASSEPSQGVQTYGYTF.

This clone was picked up a small number of times. This chain connects TRBV7-2 to TRBJ1-1; 7 positions match TRBD1. The CDR3 runs to 13 residues. V shed 4 bases, J shed 7 bases, and the junction held 6 bases outside the gene matches. Looked up from germline, CDR1 is SGHTA and CDR2 is FQGNSA. The DNA for the CDR3 is TGTGCCAGCAGCTGGGAAAACAGGGGTGAAGCTTTCTTT. It is translated as CASSWENRGEAFF.

The chain carries TRBV29-1 and TRBJ1-3; D not resolved. The V end was cut by 4 bases, the J end by 3 bases, with 10 bases between. The CDR3 consists of 13 residues. Germline CDR1 SQVTM, CDR2 ANQGSEA. CDR3 nucleotides: TGCAGCGTTGGGGCGGGTGTTGGAAACACCATATATTTT. Translating it yields CSVGAGVGNTIYF.